Listed here are 8 T cell receptor beta chains from one sample, sequenced in a study of T cell repertoires in ileal Crohn's disease. The protocol was immunoSEQ multiplex PCR, while the TCRdb copy is restricted to in-frame clones and leaves out a portion. The repertoire consists of several thousand clones, with approximately 83% occurring once and the leading ten covering around 4.4%. The sequenced sample was ileal tissue. Source of these receptors: an adult with Crohn's disease.

The chain links TRBV30 to TRBJ2-7, with no clear D. The germline V gene has CDR1 GTSNPN and CDR2 SVGIG (reference sequence). The CDR3 length is 13 residues. With 4 bases removed from V and 1 base from J, the gap between germline ends came to 11 bases. The CDR3 region has the DNA TGTGCCTGGACCCCAGCGTCTTCCTACGAGCAGTACTTC. Translation: CAWTPASSYEQYF.

CDR3 coding DNA: TGTGCCAGCAGTGATCTTGCGGGACGGAATAATTCACCCCTCCACTTT. Its translation is CASSDLAGRNNSPLHF. The genes are TRBV6-1 and TRBJ1-6; perhaps TRBD1 as D (5 bases). The length of the CDR3 is 16 residues. Trimming left V 3 bases short and J 5 bases short, with 14 bases between. Per the germline V gene, CDR1 is MNHNS and CDR2 is SASEGT.

The gene calls are TRBV5-1 and TRBJ2-7; tentatively, D is TRBD1 (6 bases). V was cut by 0 bases and J by 2 bases, with 12 bases left in between. The length of the CDR3 is 15 residues. Germline V gene lookup returns CDR1 SGHRS and CDR2 YFSETQ. The CDR3 nucleotides are TGCGCCAGCAGCTTGGGTACAGGGCTTACCTACGAGCAGTACTTC. It translates to CASSLGTGLTYEQYF.

This chain connects TRBV2 to TRBJ2-1; TRBD2 matches at 8 bases. Per germline, CDR1 SNHLY and CDR2 FYNNEI. The CDR3 has 15 amino acids. The ends lost 3 bases at V and 8 bases at J; junction bases unmatched: 9. The CDR3 here is CASSDNDSGNDEQFF. CDR3 DNA: TGTGCCAGCAGTGATAATGATAGCGGGAACGATGAGCAGTTCTTC. The variable domain in full, with the rest retrieved from reference TRBV2 and TRBJ2-1, is EPEVTQTPSHQVTQMGQEVILRCVPISNHLYFYWYRQILGQKVEFLVSFYNNEISEKSEIFDDQFSVERPDGSNFTLKIRSTKLEDSAMYFCASSDNDSGNDEQFFGPGTRLTVL.

This rearrangement joins TRBV6-6 to TRBJ2-1; weak D call: TRBD1 (6 bases). The germline V gene has CDR1 MNHNY and CDR2 SVGAGI (reference sequence). Trimming removed 6 bases at V and 2 bases at J, with 8 bases between. The CDR3 runs to 13 residues. The CDR3 coding sequence is TGTGCCAGCAGGGGGGACACCTACAATGAGCAGTTCTTC. Translation: CASRGDTYNEQFF.

The rearrangement links TRBV7-2 to TRBJ1-2; no reliable D call. CDR3 length: 13 amino acids. V lost 6 bases, J lost 7 bases, and 15 bases lay in between. Germline V gene lookup returns CDR1 SGHTA and CDR2 FQGNSA. The CDR3 DNA reads as TGTGCCAGCAGGGGAGAAGGAAAATTTGGCTACACCTTC. Protein sequence: CASRGEGKFGYTF. Together with reference TRBV7-2 and TRBJ1-2, the CDR3 gives the full variable domain: GAGVSQSPSNKVTEKGKDVELRCDPISGHTALYWYRQSLGQGLEFLIYFQGNSAPDKSGLPSDRFSAERTGGSVSTLTIQRTQQEDSAVYLCASRGEGKFGYTFGSGTRLTVV.

The J gene is TRBJ2-5, the V gene TRBV5-3, with 9 bases lining up with TRBD2. TRBV5-3 is classed as an ORF, of uncertain function. Trimming removed 2 bases from V and 4 bases from J; junction bases left unmatched: 6. The CDR3 is 15 amino acids. CDR3 bases: TGTGCCAGAAGCTTAGAGGCGGGAGGGCGAGAGACCCAGTACTTC. Its protein is CARSLEAGGRETQYF.

The CDR3 DNA reads as TGTGCCAGCAGCAACTTGCAGGGCCCCGGGGAGCTGTTTTTT. It yields the protein CASSNLQGPGELFF. The V gene is TRBV7-9, the J gene TRBJ2-2, with D perhaps TRBD1 (5 bases). V gave up 5 bases and J gave up 6 bases, with 13 bases separating them. CDR1 SEHNR and CDR2 FQNEAQ come from the germline V gene (reference sequence). This CDR3 spans 14 amino acids.